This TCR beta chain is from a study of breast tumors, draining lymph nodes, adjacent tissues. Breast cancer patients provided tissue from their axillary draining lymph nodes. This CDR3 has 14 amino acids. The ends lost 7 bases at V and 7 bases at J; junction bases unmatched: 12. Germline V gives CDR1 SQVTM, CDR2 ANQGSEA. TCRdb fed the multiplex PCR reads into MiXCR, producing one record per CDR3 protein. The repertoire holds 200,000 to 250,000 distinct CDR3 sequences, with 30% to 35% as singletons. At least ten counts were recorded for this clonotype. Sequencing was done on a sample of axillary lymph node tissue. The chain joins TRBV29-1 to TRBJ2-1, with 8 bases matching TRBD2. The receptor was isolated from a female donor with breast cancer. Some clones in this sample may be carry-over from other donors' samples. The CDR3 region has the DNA TGCAGCGGCGGCGTGGCGGGAGGTAGGAATGAGCAGTTCTTC. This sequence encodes CSGGVAGGRNEQFF.